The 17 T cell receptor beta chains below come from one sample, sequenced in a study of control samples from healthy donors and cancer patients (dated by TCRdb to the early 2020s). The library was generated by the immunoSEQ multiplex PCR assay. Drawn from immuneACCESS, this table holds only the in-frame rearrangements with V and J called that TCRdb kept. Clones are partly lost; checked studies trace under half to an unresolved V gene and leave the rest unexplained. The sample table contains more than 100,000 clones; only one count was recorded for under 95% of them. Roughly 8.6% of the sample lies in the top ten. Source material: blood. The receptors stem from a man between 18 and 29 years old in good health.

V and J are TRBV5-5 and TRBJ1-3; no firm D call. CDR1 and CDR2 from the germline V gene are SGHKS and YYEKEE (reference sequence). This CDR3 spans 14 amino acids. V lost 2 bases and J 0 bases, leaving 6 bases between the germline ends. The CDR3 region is CASSLSSSGNTIYF. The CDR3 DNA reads TGTGCCAGCAGCTTAAGTTCCTCTGGAAACACCATATATTTT.

Here the CDR3 DNA reads TGTGCCAGTGGGGTGGGGACTGAAGCTTTCTTT. Encoded protein: CASGVGTEAFF. The chain combines TRBV27 with TRBJ1-1, with unresolved D. Germline loops: CDR1 MNHEY, CDR2 SMNVEV (reference sequence). Between the trimmed V and J ends, which lost 9 bases and 5 bases, there was a span of 10 bases. This CDR3 has 11 amino acids.

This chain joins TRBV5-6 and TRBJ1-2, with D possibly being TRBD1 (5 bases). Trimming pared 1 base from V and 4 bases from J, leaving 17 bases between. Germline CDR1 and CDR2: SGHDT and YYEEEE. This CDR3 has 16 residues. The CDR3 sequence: CASSLFPGSPSYGYTF. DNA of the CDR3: TGTGCCAGCAGCTTGTTTCCAGGGTCCCCCTCCTATGGCTACACCTTC.

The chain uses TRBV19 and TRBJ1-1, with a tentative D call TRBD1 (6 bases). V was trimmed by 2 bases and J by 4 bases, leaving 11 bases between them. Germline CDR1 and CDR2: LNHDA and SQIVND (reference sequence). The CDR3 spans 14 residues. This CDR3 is CASSIQGWPTEAFF. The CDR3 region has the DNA TGTGCCAGTAGTATACAGGGGTGGCCCACTGAAGCTTTCTTT.

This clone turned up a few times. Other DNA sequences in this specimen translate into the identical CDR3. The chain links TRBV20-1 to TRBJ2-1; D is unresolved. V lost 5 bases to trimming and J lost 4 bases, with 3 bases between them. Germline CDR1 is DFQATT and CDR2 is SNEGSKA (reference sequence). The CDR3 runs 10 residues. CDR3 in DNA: TGCAGTGCTTTTTACAATGAGCAGTTCTTC. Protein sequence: CSAFYNEQFF.

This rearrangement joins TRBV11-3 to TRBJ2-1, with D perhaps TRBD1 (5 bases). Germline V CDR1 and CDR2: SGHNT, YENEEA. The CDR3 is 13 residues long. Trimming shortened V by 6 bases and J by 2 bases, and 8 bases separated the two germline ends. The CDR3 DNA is TGTGCCAGCAGTACAGGACCCTACAATGAGCAGTTCTTC. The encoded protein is CASSTGPYNEQFF.

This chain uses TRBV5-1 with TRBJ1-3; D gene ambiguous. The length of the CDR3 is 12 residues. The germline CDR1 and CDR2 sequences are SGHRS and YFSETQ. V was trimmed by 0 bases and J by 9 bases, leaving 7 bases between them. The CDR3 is CASSLDGLTIYF. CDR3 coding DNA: TGCGCCAGCAGCTTGGACGGGCTCACCATATATTTT.

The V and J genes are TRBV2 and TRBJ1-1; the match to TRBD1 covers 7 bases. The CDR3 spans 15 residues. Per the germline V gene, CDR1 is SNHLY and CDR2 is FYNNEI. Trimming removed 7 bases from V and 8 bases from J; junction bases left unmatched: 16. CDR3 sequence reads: CASNLRTGLNLEAFF. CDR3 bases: TGTGCCAGCAACCTTCGGACAGGTCTCAACCTGGAAGCTTTCTTT.

This chain's CDR3 is CASSLLGLSSYEQYF. The CDR3 DNA is TGTGCCAGCAGCTTACTGGGGCTTAGCTCCTACGAGCAGTACTTC. This chain uses TRBV7-2 with TRBJ2-7, with a possible D match to TRBD1 (5 bases). CDR1 and CDR2 from the germline V gene are SGHTA and FQGNSA. This CDR3 contains 15 residues. V lost 2 bases and J 0 bases, leaving 11 bases between the germline ends. Variable domain in full (rest from reference TRBV7-2 and TRBJ2-7): GAGVSQSPSNKVTEKGKDVELRCDPISGHTALYWYRQSLGQGLEFLIYFQGNSAPDKSGLPSDRFSAERTGGSVSTLTIQRTQQEDSAVYLCASSLLGLSSYEQYFGPGTRLTVT.

CDR3 in DNA: TGCGCCAGCAGCTTGGCGACTTATACCGGGGAGCTGTTTTTT. It encodes CASSLATYTGELFF. The V and J genes are TRBV5-1 and TRBJ2-2, with D hard to call. Trimming removed 0 bases from V and 5 bases from J, with 8 bases in between. The V gene's germline CDR1 is SGHRS and CDR2 YFSETQ. CDR3 length: 14 residues.

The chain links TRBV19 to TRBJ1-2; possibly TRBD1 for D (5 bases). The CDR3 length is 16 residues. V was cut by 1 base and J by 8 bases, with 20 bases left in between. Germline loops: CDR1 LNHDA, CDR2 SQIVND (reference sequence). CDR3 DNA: TGTGCCAGTAGTATAGGTTCTGGGGCCGCCCCTGGAGGCTACACCTTC. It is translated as CASSIGSGAAPGGYTF.

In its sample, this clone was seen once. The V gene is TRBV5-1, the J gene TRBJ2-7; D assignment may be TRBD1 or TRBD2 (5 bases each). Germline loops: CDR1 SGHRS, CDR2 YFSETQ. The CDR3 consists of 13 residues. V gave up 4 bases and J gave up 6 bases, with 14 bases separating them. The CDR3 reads CASSGGPSGEQYF. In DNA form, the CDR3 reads TGCGCCAGCAGCGGGGGACCATCGGGCGAGCAGTACTTC.

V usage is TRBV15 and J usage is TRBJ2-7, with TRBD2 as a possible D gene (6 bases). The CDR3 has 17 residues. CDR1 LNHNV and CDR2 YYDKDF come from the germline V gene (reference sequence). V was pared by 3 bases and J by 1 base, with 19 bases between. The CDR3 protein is CATSRGLGQGKSYEQYF. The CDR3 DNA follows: TGTGCCACCAGCAGGGGACTTGGGCAGGGCAAGTCCTACGAGCAGTACTTC.

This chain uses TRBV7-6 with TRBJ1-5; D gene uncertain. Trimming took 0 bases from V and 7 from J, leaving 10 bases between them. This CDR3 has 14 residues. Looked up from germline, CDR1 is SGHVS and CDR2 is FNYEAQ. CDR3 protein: CASSLAERDQPQHF. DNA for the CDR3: TGTGCCAGCAGCTTAGCGGAACGAGACCAGCCCCAGCATTTT.

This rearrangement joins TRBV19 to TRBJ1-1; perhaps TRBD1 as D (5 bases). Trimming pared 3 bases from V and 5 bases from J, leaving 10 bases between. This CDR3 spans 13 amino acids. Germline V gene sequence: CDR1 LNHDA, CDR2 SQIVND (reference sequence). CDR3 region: CASSIRVPTEAFF. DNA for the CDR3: TGTGCCAGTAGTATCAGGGTACCGACTGAAGCTTTCTTT.

CDR3 coding DNA: TGTGCCAGCAGTTACTCAGCGGGGAACACTGAAGCTTTCTTT. It is translated as CASSYSAGNTEAFF. V is TRBV6-5 and J is TRBJ1-1; D gene unclear. The CDR3 runs 14 residues. Germline-derived CDR1 and CDR2 are MNHEY and SVGAGI. V shed 0 bases and J shed 1 base, with 6 bases lying between them.

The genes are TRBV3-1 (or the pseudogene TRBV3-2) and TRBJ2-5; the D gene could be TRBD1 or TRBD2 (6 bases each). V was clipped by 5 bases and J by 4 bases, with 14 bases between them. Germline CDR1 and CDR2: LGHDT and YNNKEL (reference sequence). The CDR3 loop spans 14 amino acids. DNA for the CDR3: TGTGCCAGCAGCTTCGAAGGGGGGTCAGAGACCCAGTACTTC. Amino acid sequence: CASSFEGGSETQYF.